This T cell receptor (beta chain) was recovered during a study of CD8 T cells in Susac syndrome. The study, taken as a whole, reports: In its TCR sequencing and HLA analysis, the study acknowledged that the number of individuals was relatively small.

The V end was cut by 2 bases, the J end by 4 bases, with 11 bases between. The CDR3 totals 13 residues. Germline V gene sequence: CDR1 GTSNPN, CDR2 SVGIG (reference sequence). Blood CD8+ and CD4+ T cells underwent high-throughput TCR beta sequencing. With random hexamers, about 0.45 to 1 ug RNA was reverse transcribed. Amplification of TCR beta CDR3 was carried out by immunoSEQ multiplex PCR, which covered 54 Vbeta and 13 Jbeta segments. TCRdb passed the immunoSEQ multiplex PCR reads through MiXCR, listing each CDR3 protein once. This sample yields 150,000 to 200,000 distinct CDR3 sequences, of which around 94% are seen a single time; 0.08% to 0.095% belongs to the top ten. On this clonotype itself: Its antigen is still unknown.

The gene calls are TRBV30 and TRBJ1-1; possible D gene TRBD1, 6 bases. Sequencing was carried out using CD4+ T cells from PBMCs. This receptor was taken from a human donor with multiple sclerosis. This CDR3 is CAWSRTAGTEAFF. Here the CDR3 DNA reads TGTGCCTGGAGTCGGACAGCCGGCACTGAAGCTTTCTTT.